The 5 T cell receptor beta chains below were found in one sample sequenced in a study of T cell responses to AZD1222 COVID-19 vaccine. The protocol was immunoSEQ multiplex PCR, while the TCRdb copy is restricted to in-frame clones and leaves out a portion. Of over 130,000 clones detected, 90% to 95% appear once; the ten largest clones hold 3.5% to 4.5%. The source was peripheral blood, collected 28 days after the second AZD1222 dose. Source of these receptors: an adult who received the AZD1222 COVID-19 vaccine.

V and J are TRBV4-3 and TRBJ2-1; 8 positions match TRBD2. The CDR3 runs 16 residues. CDR1 and CDR2 (germline): LGHNA, YSLEER. V lost 0 bases and J lost 7; bases outside the gene matches: 8. Here the CDR3 reads CASSQDYGRGGNEQFF. CDR3 coding DNA: TGCGCCAGCAGCCAAGATTACGGGAGGGGAGGGAATGAGCAGTTCTTC.

The chain recombines TRBV7-3 with TRBJ2-3; 8 bases fit TRBD2. CDR1 and CDR2 from the germline V gene are SGHTA and FQGTGA. The junction had 7 bases not matched to a gene; V was cut back by 2 bases and J by 3 bases. The CDR3 runs 16 residues. The CDR3 protein is CASSLQGGGPTDTQYF. The CDR3 DNA reads TGTGCCAGCAGCTTACAAGGCGGGGGGCCAACAGATACGCAGTATTTT.

The chain links TRBV5-5 to TRBJ1-2; 8 nucleotides line up with TRBD1. The germline V gene encodes CDR1 SGHKS and CDR2 YYEKEE (reference sequence). The CDR3 runs 15 residues. V trimming: 1 base; J trimming: 4 bases; junction bases outside the gene matches: 6. Here the CDR3 DNA reads TGTGCCAGCAGCTTGCTGGGACAGGCTCTCTATGGCTACACCTTC. It yields the protein CASSLLGQALYGYTF.

V usage is TRBV28 and J usage is TRBJ1-3, with 8 positions matching TRBD1. With V trimmed by 5 bases and J by 8 bases, 5 bases remained unmatched. The CDR3 has 13 residues. Germline V gene lookup returns CDR1 MDHEN and CDR2 SYDVKM. CDR3 residues: CASSGGQVDTIYF. CDR3 nucleotides: TGTGCCAGCAGTGGGGGACAGGTGGACACCATATATTTT.

The chain is built from TRBV28 and TRBJ2-7; D is uncertain. Deletions cut 3 bases from V and 4 bases from J, with 10 bases between. The length of the CDR3 is 13 residues. The V gene's germline CDR1 is MDHEN and CDR2 SYDVKM. CDR3 coding DNA: TGTGCCAGCAGTTTCCGCACCCCTTACGAGCAGTACTTC. It specifies CASSFRTPYEQYF.